A selection of T cell receptor beta chains follows, all from one sample in a study of T cell clones after liver transplantation. Here immunoSEQ multiplex PCR was the method, and the copy in TCRdb shows in-frame clones only, minus some. The data hold under 60,000 clones, with roughly 70% observed a single time. The material was CD4+ T cells from blood, obtained at the 22-month timepoint. The receptors were sampled from a human patient who received a liver transplant. Some of the T cells might come from the graft donor. The CDR3 runs from the conserved cysteine through the conserved F or W. Fields, in order: D gene, V gene, clone size, CDR3 length, J gene, CDR3 DNA, CDR3 protein. A D gene is named only where the DNA matches it firmly. Clone size is shown for a subset of rows, as once, few, many or a class of expanded clone.

d_call: TRBD1
v_call: TRBV19
clone_size: -
cdr3_length: 15
j_call: TRBJ1-6
cdr3_nt: TGTGCCAGTAGACCCGGACAGGGTCTTAATTCACCCCTCCACTTT
cdr3_aa: CASRPGQGLNSPLHF

d_call: TRBD2
v_call: TRBV5-4
clone_size: once
cdr3_length: 15
j_call: TRBJ2-2
cdr3_nt: TGTGCCAGCAGCTTATATTCGGGGAGGGCCGGGGAGCTGTTTTTT
cdr3_aa: CASSLYSGRAGELFF

d_call: -
v_call: TRBV5-1
clone_size: -
cdr3_length: 14
j_call: TRBJ1-2
cdr3_nt: TGCGCCAGCAGCTGGCGGGGTCCGGGCTATGGCTACACCTTC
cdr3_aa: CASSWRGPGYGYTF

d_call: -
v_call: TRBV18
clone_size: -
cdr3_length: 12
j_call: TRBJ2-1
cdr3_nt: TGTGCCAGCTCACTCAGGGAAGGCGAGCAGTTCTTC
cdr3_aa: CASSLREGEQFF

d_call: -
v_call: TRBV19
clone_size: many
cdr3_length: 15
j_call: TRBJ2-3
cdr3_nt: TGTGCCAGTAGCTTACAGGGATGGGGCACAGATACGCAGTATTTT
cdr3_aa: CASSLQGWGTDTQYF

d_call: -
v_call: TRBV13
clone_size: -
cdr3_length: 15
j_call: TRBJ1-1
cdr3_nt: TGTGCCAGCAGCGGCGGGGACACGCTCTACACTGAAGCTTTCTTT
cdr3_aa: CASSGGDTLYTEAFF

d_call: TRBD1
v_call: TRBV5-1
clone_size: -
cdr3_length: 15
j_call: TRBJ2-2
cdr3_nt: TGCGCCAGCAGCTTGGTACCAGGGGGAACCGGGGAGCTGTTTTTT
cdr3_aa: CASSLVPGGTGELFF

d_call: TRBD1
v_call: TRBV6-5
clone_size: -
cdr3_length: 16
j_call: TRBJ2-5
cdr3_nt: TGTGCCAGCAGTTACTGGGACAGGGGGCCCCAAGAGACCCAGTACTTC
cdr3_aa: CASSYWDRGPQETQYF

d_call: -
v_call: TRBV9
clone_size: -
cdr3_length: 12
j_call: TRBJ2-7
cdr3_nt: TGTGCCAGCAGCGTAGTAAATGGCGAGCAGTACTTC
cdr3_aa: CASSVVNGEQYF

d_call: TRBD1
v_call: TRBV29-1
clone_size: few
cdr3_length: 11
j_call: TRBJ2-7
cdr3_nt: TGCAGCGTTGAGGACAGGGGCGAGCAGTACTTC
cdr3_aa: CSVEDRGEQYF

d_call: -
v_call: TRBV4-1
clone_size: once
cdr3_length: 14
j_call: TRBJ1-4
cdr3_nt: TGCGCCAGCAGCCAAGATGCAGGGCATGAAAAACTGTTTTTT
cdr3_aa: CASSQDAGHEKLFF

d_call: -
v_call: TRBV11-2
clone_size: -
cdr3_length: 14
j_call: TRBJ1-3
cdr3_nt: TGTGCCAGCAGCTCAGGCCTCGTTGGAAACACCATATATTTT
cdr3_aa: CASSSGLVGNTIYF

d_call: -
v_call: TRBV15
clone_size: -
cdr3_length: 18
j_call: TRBJ1-1
cdr3_nt: TGTGCCACCAGCAGACTACCGCTGGGGAGGGGGATACGTACTGAAGCTTTCTTT
cdr3_aa: CATSRLPLGRGIRTEAFF

d_call: -
v_call: TRBV27
clone_size: once
cdr3_length: 13
j_call: TRBJ1-5
cdr3_nt: TGTGCCAGCAGCACCCGGGAGGGTCAGCCCCAGCATTTT
cdr3_aa: CASSTREGQPQHF

d_call: TRBD2
v_call: TRBV6-6
clone_size: -
cdr3_length: 14
j_call: TRBJ2-1
cdr3_nt: TGTGCCAGCAGTAGCGGGGGGATCCTATCGGTAGAGTTCTTC
cdr3_aa: CASSSGGILSVEFF

d_call: -
v_call: TRBV5-6
clone_size: -
cdr3_length: 16
j_call: TRBJ1-1
cdr3_nt: TGTGCCAGCAGCTTCGGGCCAAACCGGATGAACACTGAAGCTTTCTTT
cdr3_aa: CASSFGPNRMNTEAFF

d_call: TRBD1
v_call: TRBV6-5
clone_size: -
cdr3_length: 14
j_call: TRBJ2-7
cdr3_nt: TGTGCCAGCAGTTCCTCGACAGGGGGCCTCGAGCAGTACTTC
cdr3_aa: CASSSSTGGLEQYF

d_call: -
v_call: TRBV6-1
clone_size: -
cdr3_length: 11
j_call: TRBJ1-2
cdr3_nt: TGTGCCAGCAGTGGGGACACCGGCTACACCTTC
cdr3_aa: CASSGDTGYTF

d_call: -
v_call: TRBV19
clone_size: once
cdr3_length: 15
j_call: TRBJ2-1
cdr3_nt: TGTGCCAGTAGTATAACCGGGACCGACGACAATGAGCAGTTCTTC
cdr3_aa: CASSITGTDDNEQFF

d_call: TRBD1
v_call: TRBV11-1
clone_size: -
cdr3_length: 15
j_call: TRBJ2-1
cdr3_nt: TGTGCCAGCAGCCAACCCGGGACAGACTACAATGAGCAGTTCTTC
cdr3_aa: CASSQPGTDYNEQFF

d_call: TRBD1
v_call: TRBV10-2
clone_size: -
cdr3_length: 16
j_call: TRBJ2-2
cdr3_nt: TGCGCCAGCAGTGAGTCTACAGGGGGGCACACCGGGGAGCTGTTTTTT
cdr3_aa: CASSESTGGHTGELFF

d_call: -
v_call: TRBV9
clone_size: -
cdr3_length: 16
j_call: TRBJ1-4
cdr3_nt: TGTGCCAGCAGCGTAGGTTTGAGGGGCCGGCGTGAAAAACTGTTTTTT
cdr3_aa: CASSVGLRGRREKLFF

d_call: TRBD1
v_call: TRBV18
clone_size: -
cdr3_length: 14
j_call: TRBJ1-1
cdr3_nt: TGTGCCAGCTCAGCAACCGGGACAGGGGGCGAAGCTTTCTTT
cdr3_aa: CASSATGTGGEAFF

d_call: TRBD2
v_call: TRBV4-2
clone_size: -
cdr3_length: 17
j_call: TRBJ2-3
cdr3_nt: TGTGCCAGCTCCCCTTATGATAGCGGGGGGGGCACCGTTACGCAGTATTTT
cdr3_aa: CASSPYDSGGGTVTQYF

d_call: -
v_call: TRBV30
clone_size: -
cdr3_length: 13
j_call: TRBJ1-5
cdr3_nt: TGTGCCTGGAGTGTACAAGGTAACCAGCCCCAGCATTTT
cdr3_aa: CAWSVQGNQPQHF

d_call: -
v_call: TRBV7-9
clone_size: -
cdr3_length: 12
j_call: TRBJ1-1
cdr3_nt: TGTGCCAGCAGTCAAACCGGGCCAAAAGCTTTCTTT
cdr3_aa: CASSQTGPKAFF

d_call: -
v_call: TRBV28
clone_size: -
cdr3_length: 15
j_call: TRBJ2-7
cdr3_nt: TGTGCCAGCAGTCCCGGACAGAGGAGCTCCTACGAGCAGTACTTC
cdr3_aa: CASSPGQRSSYEQYF

d_call: -
v_call: TRBV19
clone_size: -
cdr3_length: 15
j_call: TRBJ1-3
cdr3_nt: TGTGCCAGTAGTACTGACGGCCTAGGTGGAAACACCATATATTTT
cdr3_aa: CASSTDGLGGNTIYF

d_call: -
v_call: TRBV5-4
clone_size: few
cdr3_length: 15
j_call: TRBJ1-6
cdr3_nt: TGTGCCAGCAGCTTGTTTACAGCTGGGAGTTCACCCCTCCACTTT
cdr3_aa: CASSLFTAGSSPLHF

d_call: -
v_call: TRBV7-9
clone_size: few
cdr3_length: 15
j_call: TRBJ1-2
cdr3_nt: TGTGCCAGCAGCGTTAGTCAGGTGGGAAACTATGGCTACACCTTC
cdr3_aa: CASSVSQVGNYGYTF

d_call: -
v_call: TRBV30
clone_size: few
cdr3_length: 13
j_call: TRBJ1-1
cdr3_nt: TGTGCCTGGAAAGGAGGGGGGAACACTGAAGCTTTCTTT
cdr3_aa: CAWKGGGNTEAFF

d_call: TRBD2
v_call: TRBV11-2
clone_size: few
cdr3_length: 14
j_call: TRBJ2-7
cdr3_nt: TGTGCCAGCAGCCATAGGAGGGAGGGCGTCGAGCAGTACTTC
cdr3_aa: CASSHRREGVEQYF

d_call: -
v_call: TRBV6-5
clone_size: -
cdr3_length: 16
j_call: TRBJ1-3
cdr3_nt: TGTGCCAGCAGTTCCGTTACCGGGACTGCTGGAAACACCATATATTTT
cdr3_aa: CASSSVTGTAGNTIYF

d_call: -
v_call: TRBV5-1
clone_size: -
cdr3_length: 12
j_call: TRBJ2-7
cdr3_nt: TGCGCCAGCAGAAGGGGGATGGGGGAGCAGTACTTC
cdr3_aa: CASRRGMGEQYF

d_call: -
v_call: TRBV12-1
clone_size: -
cdr3_length: 19
j_call: TRBJ2-7
cdr3_nt: -
cdr3_aa: CASSFARGSGGPSSYEQYF

d_call: -
v_call: TRBV10-3
clone_size: -
cdr3_length: 13
j_call: TRBJ1-2
cdr3_nt: TGTGCCATCAGTGAGTCGTCGGATTGGGGCTACACCTTC
cdr3_aa: CAISESSDWGYTF

d_call: TRBD1
v_call: TRBV11-3
clone_size: -
cdr3_length: 14
j_call: TRBJ2-7
cdr3_nt: TGTGCCAGCAGCTCCGGACAGGCCCCATACGAGCAGTACTTC
cdr3_aa: CASSSGQAPYEQYF

d_call: TRBD1
v_call: TRBV4-2
clone_size: few
cdr3_length: 15
j_call: TRBJ1-4
cdr3_nt: TGTGCCAGCAGCCAAGATCCAGGGGGCCGAGAAAAACTGTTTTTT
cdr3_aa: CASSQDPGGREKLFF

d_call: TRBD2
v_call: TRBV9
clone_size: -
cdr3_length: 16
j_call: TRBJ2-2
cdr3_nt: TGTGCCAGCAGCGTAGGGAGCGGGGCGAACACCGGGGAGCTGTTTTTT
cdr3_aa: CASSVGSGANTGELFF

d_call: TRBD1
v_call: TRBV6-5
clone_size: -
cdr3_length: 12
j_call: TRBJ1-6
cdr3_nt: TGTGCCAGCAGTTATCAACAGGGGGCCCTCCACTTT
cdr3_aa: CASSYQQGALHF

d_call: TRBD2
v_call: TRBV7-9
clone_size: once
cdr3_length: 17
j_call: TRBJ2-5
cdr3_nt: TGTGCCAGCAGCTTAGGGAGACTAGCGGGGGGACAAGAGACCCAGTACTTC
cdr3_aa: CASSLGRLAGGQETQYF

d_call: TRBD1
v_call: TRBV5-1
clone_size: many
cdr3_length: 13
j_call: TRBJ1-1
cdr3_nt: TGCGCCAGCAGCTGGCAGGACAGGGAGGGCGCTTTCTTT
cdr3_aa: CASSWQDREGAFF

d_call: TRBD1
v_call: TRBV18
clone_size: many
cdr3_length: 13
j_call: TRBJ1-1
cdr3_nt: TGTGCCAGCTCACAAGACAGGGACACTGAAGCTTTCTTT
cdr3_aa: CASSQDRDTEAFF

d_call: -
v_call: TRBV29-1
clone_size: -
cdr3_length: 14
j_call: TRBJ1-6
cdr3_nt: TGCAGCGTTGCTATTCAGGGAGGGGATTCACCCCTCCACTTT
cdr3_aa: CSVAIQGGDSPLHF

d_call: -
v_call: TRBV7-6
clone_size: -
cdr3_length: 16
j_call: TRBJ2-3
cdr3_nt: TGTGCCAGCAGCTTGGCGCAGGGCCGTCGGACAGATACGCAGTATTTT
cdr3_aa: CASSLAQGRRTDTQYF

d_call: -
v_call: TRBV7-9
clone_size: once
cdr3_length: 13
j_call: TRBJ1-5
cdr3_nt: TGTGCCAGCAGCCCCGCAGGGGATCAGCCCCAGCATTTT
cdr3_aa: CASSPAGDQPQHF

d_call: TRBD1
v_call: TRBV19
clone_size: -
cdr3_length: 12
j_call: TRBJ1-1
cdr3_nt: TGTGTCTCTAGGGGGCAGAACACTGAAGCTTTCTTT
cdr3_aa: CVSRGQNTEAFF

d_call: TRBD1
v_call: TRBV28
clone_size: once
cdr3_length: 14
j_call: TRBJ1-2
cdr3_nt: TGTGCCAGCACCGTACAGGGGGCGATATATGGCTACACCTTC
cdr3_aa: CASTVQGAIYGYTF

d_call: TRBD2
v_call: TRBV27
clone_size: -
cdr3_length: 15
j_call: TRBJ2-7
cdr3_nt: TGTGCCAGCAGTTCCGCTAGCGGCCGAGTGAGGGAGCAGTACTTC
cdr3_aa: CASSSASGRVREQYF

d_call: -
v_call: TRBV7-2
clone_size: few
cdr3_length: 15
j_call: TRBJ2-6
cdr3_nt: TGTGCCAGCAGCCCGGGACTGTCTGGGGCCAACGTCCTGACTTTC
cdr3_aa: CASSPGLSGANVLTF

d_call: -
v_call: TRBV4-1
clone_size: -
cdr3_length: 15
j_call: TRBJ1-1
cdr3_nt: TGCGCCAGCAGCCAAGATGGAACTCGGGTGAACAGCCTCCGTTTT
cdr3_aa: CASSQDGTRVNSLRF

d_call: -
v_call: TRBV2
clone_size: few
cdr3_length: 15
j_call: TRBJ1-1
cdr3_nt: TGTGCCAGCAGTGAACGAGAACAGGGGAACACTGAAGCTTTCTTT
cdr3_aa: CASSEREQGNTEAFF

d_call: -
v_call: TRBV28
clone_size: few
cdr3_length: 12
j_call: TRBJ1-6
cdr3_nt: TGTGCCAGCACACGACCCAATTCACCCCTCCACTTT
cdr3_aa: CASTRPNSPLHF

d_call: -
v_call: TRBV28
clone_size: -
cdr3_length: 17
j_call: TRBJ1-5
cdr3_nt: TGTGCCAGCAGTTTCCTTATCGGCCCGGTAGGGAATCAGCCCCAGCATTTT
cdr3_aa: CASSFLIGPVGNQPQHF

d_call: -
v_call: TRBV18
clone_size: -
cdr3_length: 11
j_call: TRBJ2-7
cdr3_nt: TGTGCCAGCTCACCTGAAAGGGAGCAGTACTTC
cdr3_aa: CASSPEREQYF

d_call: -
v_call: TRBV7-2
clone_size: -
cdr3_length: 15
j_call: TRBJ1-3
cdr3_nt: TGTGCCAGCAGCTCGGACTCGGGCGCTGGAAACACCATATATTTT
cdr3_aa: CASSSDSGAGNTIYF

d_call: -
v_call: TRBV28
clone_size: -
cdr3_length: 14
j_call: TRBJ1-4
cdr3_nt: TGTGCCAGCAGCCCGCCGGGGCGAGATGAAAAACTGTTTTTT
cdr3_aa: CASSPPGRDEKLFF

d_call: -
v_call: TRBV5-6
clone_size: -
cdr3_length: 16
j_call: TRBJ2-3
cdr3_nt: TGTGCCAGCAGCCGCATAGGGGGGGCCGACACAGATACGCAGTATTTT
cdr3_aa: CASSRIGGADTDTQYF

d_call: -
v_call: TRBV6-1
clone_size: -
cdr3_length: 13
j_call: TRBJ1-3
cdr3_nt: TGTGCCAGCGTTAGGGACTCTGGAAACACCATATATTTT
cdr3_aa: CASVRDSGNTIYF

d_call: TRBD1
v_call: TRBV6-5
clone_size: -
cdr3_length: 13
j_call: TRBJ2-3
cdr3_nt: TGTGCCAGCAGTCGACAGGGGAAAGATACGCAGTATTTT
cdr3_aa: CASSRQGKDTQYF